Sequencing of this T cell receptor beta chain was carried out in a study of blood T cell repertoires in COVID-19. Study summary: Italy, Spain and the United States were the sources of the convalescent and acute COVID-19 samples. The cDNA or gDNA used as material had been derived from T cells, B-cell-depleted T cells, or PBMCs.

There are 13 residues in the CDR3. V was clipped by 6 bases and J by 0 bases, with 9 bases between them. Authors' data handling: For nucleated cells, counts were estimated from reference gene primer amplification. The protocol was immunoSEQ multiplex PCR, while the TCRdb copy is restricted to in-frame clones and leaves out a portion. V and J calls and clone size are as listed in that table; D and trimming were resolved from the DNA. The table has about 59,000 clones, roughly 80% seen once; the top ten hold 10% to 15%. The J gene is TRBJ2-7, the V gene TRBV12-3 or TRBV12-4; D is possibly TRBD2 (5 bases). The material sequenced was peripheral blood. The origin of this receptor is an elderly man with acute or convalescent COVID-19. The CDR3 nucleotides are TGTGCCAGCAGCGACCGGGGCTCCTACGAGCAGTACTTC. Translated: CASSDRGSYEQYF.